The rows below give T cell receptor beta chains drawn from one sample of a study of PD-1 blockade in mismatch repair-deficient tumors. Profiled with immunoSEQ multiplex PCR; TCRdb holds only in-frame clones, not every one. The table has about 60,000 clones, approximately 89% seen once. This specimen consisted of peripheral blood, obtained 52 weeks after starting pembrolizumab. These TCRs come from an adult with mismatch repair-deficient cancer. The conserved cysteine and the conserved F or W are not part of the CDR3 here. Fields, in order: V gene, D gene, J gene, CDR3 protein. A D gene is named only where the DNA matches it firmly.

TRBV4-1	NA	TRBJ2-3	ASSQGIVSADTQY
TRBV19	NA	TRBJ2-5	ASSRRGSETQY
TRBV27	NA	TRBJ2-6	ASSTGGAGANVLT
TRBV6-5	NA	TRBJ2-7	ASSYIGHLAYEQY
TRBV7-2	TRBD1	TRBJ2-7	ASSLGYGTGAFEQY
TRBV29-1	NA	TRBJ2-5	SVETLEYQETQY
TRBV5-4	NA	TRBJ2-7	ASSIGGWEQY
TRBV7-9	NA	TRBJ2-1	ASGREGNNEQF
TRBV18	NA	TRBJ2-1	ASSRDNEQF
TRBV21-1	NA	TRBJ2-3	ASSKLLGRVADTQY
TRBV6-5	TRBD1	TRBJ2-5	ASSYSTGNRETQY
TRBV5-1	NA	TRBJ2-5	ASCQDGEETQY
TRBV11-3	NA	TRBJ2-7	ASSSTYEQY
TRBV7-9	TRBD1	TRBJ1-1	ASSLVTGKGHTEAF
TRBV25-1	TRBD2	TRBJ2-7	ASRPSGRFNEQY
TRBV15	NA	TRBJ2-1	ATSGRGALEGRRVRLANEQF
TRBV11-2	NA	TRBJ2-2	ASSLSGGRVLTGELF
TRBV18	NA	TRBJ2-5	ASSPRPAETQY
TRBV6-5	TRBD1	TRBJ2-7	ASAQGATYEQY
TRBV15	TRBD1	TRBJ1-4	ATSNRGGEKLF
TRBV4-1	TRBD2	TRBJ2-7	ASSQALASGRGV
TRBV5-8	NA	TRBJ2-1	ASIQWGHHNEQF
TRBV19	NA	TRBJ2-1	ASSIEDGQVLDEQF
TRBV6-1	NA	TRBJ1-2	ASSRGGPPHGYT
TRBV19	NA	TRBJ2-3	ASSILGTTDTQY
TRBV5-1	TRBD1	TRBJ2-7	ASSPGTDSYEQY
TRBV6-5	NA	TRBJ2-5	APCGDRETQY
TRBV6-9	NA	TRBJ2-7	ASSWDGRESHEQY
TRBV5-6	NA	TRBJ2-7	ASSPVRGPVYEQY
TRBV4-1	NA	TRBJ2-2	ASSQIVTGELF
TRBV30	TRBD1	TRBJ2-2	AWIAGTGNTGELF
TRBV7-6	NA	TRBJ2-1	ASSHTSLVGNEQF
TRBV7-8	NA	TRBJ2-1	ASSSPVQRVGNEQF
TRBV7-9	NA	TRBJ2-1	ASSLGTGSSYNEQF
TRBV11-2	NA	TRBJ2-7	ASSLPGSSYEQY
TRBV9	TRBD2	TRBJ2-7	ASSVTHLAGEREQY
TRBV13	TRBD1	TRBJ1-2	ASSLVAGQGEGYT